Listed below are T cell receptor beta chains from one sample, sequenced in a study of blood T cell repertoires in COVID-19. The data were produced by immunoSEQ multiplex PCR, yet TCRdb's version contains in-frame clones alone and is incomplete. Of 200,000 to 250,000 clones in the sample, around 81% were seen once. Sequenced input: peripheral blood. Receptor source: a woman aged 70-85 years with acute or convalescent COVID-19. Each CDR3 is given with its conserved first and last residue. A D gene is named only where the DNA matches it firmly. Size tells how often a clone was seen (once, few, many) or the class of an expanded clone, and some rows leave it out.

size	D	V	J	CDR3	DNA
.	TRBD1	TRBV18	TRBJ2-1	CASLRQGENEQFF	TGTGCCAGCTTAAGACAGGGTGAGAATGAGCAGTTCTTC
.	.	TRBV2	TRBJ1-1	CASSEFAGLNTEAFF	TGTGCCAGCAGTGAATTTGCAGGCCTGAACACTGAAGCTTTCTTT
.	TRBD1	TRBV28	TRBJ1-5	CASSFDGQASNQPQHF	TGTGCCAGCAGTTTTGATGGACAGGCTAGCAATCAGCCCCAGCATTTT
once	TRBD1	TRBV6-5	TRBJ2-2	CASRQTGGETGELFF	TGTGCCAGCAGGCAAACAGGGGGCGAGACCGGGGAGCTGTTTTTT
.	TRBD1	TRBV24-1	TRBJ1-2	CATSAHTGDYGYTF	TGTGCCACCAGCGCACATACAGGGGACTATGGCTACACCTTC
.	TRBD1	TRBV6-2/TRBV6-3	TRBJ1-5	CASSPGQGPQPQHF	TGTGCCAGCAGTCCGGGACAGGGTCCTCAGCCCCAGCATTTT
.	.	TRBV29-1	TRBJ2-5	CSVADYAETQYF	TGCAGCGTTGCAGACTATGCGGAGACCCAGTACTTC
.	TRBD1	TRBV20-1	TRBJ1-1	CSANDRAPFF	TGCAGTGCTAACGACAGGGCTCCTTTCTTT
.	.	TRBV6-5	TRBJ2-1	CASEQVSSYNEQFF	TGTGCCAGCGAACAGGTGAGCTCCTACAATGAGCAGTTCTTC
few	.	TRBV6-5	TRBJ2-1	CASSIRTNPRGEQFF	TGTGCCAGCAGTATCAGGACCAACCCCCGGGGTGAGCAGTTCTTC
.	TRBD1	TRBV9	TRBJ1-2	CASSVDGQANYGYTF	TGTGCCAGCAGCGTAGACGGACAGGCTAACTATGGCTACACCTTC
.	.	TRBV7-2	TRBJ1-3	CASSTVGTNAGNTIYF	TGTGCCAGCAGCACCGTCGGGACAAACGCGGGAAACACCATATATTTT
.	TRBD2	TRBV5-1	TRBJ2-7	CASSKTSGSNEQYF	TGCGCCAGCAGCAAGACTAGCGGGAGCAACGAGCAGTACTTC
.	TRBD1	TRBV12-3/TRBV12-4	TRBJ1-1	CASRTGAGRGAFF	TGTGCCAGCAGAACAGGGGCCGGGAGGGGAGCTTTCTTT
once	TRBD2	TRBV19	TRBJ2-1	CASSPPTSWSYNEQFF	TGTGCCAGTAGTCCTCCGACTAGCTGGTCCTACAATGAGCAGTTCTTC
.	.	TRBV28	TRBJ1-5	CASSSLRVRQPQHF	TGTGCCAGCAGTTCCCTACGGGTACGTCAGCCCCAGCATTTT
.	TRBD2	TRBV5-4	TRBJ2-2	CASSLGPSGGNTGELFF	TGTGCCAGCAGCTTGGGGCCTAGCGGGGGTAACACCGGGGAGCTGTTTTTT
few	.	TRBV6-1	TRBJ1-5	CASSENIDKNQPQHF	TGTGCCAGCAGTGAAAACATCGACAAGAATCAGCCCCAGCATTTT
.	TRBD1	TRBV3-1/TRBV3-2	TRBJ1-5	CASSQDSAGGQPQHF	TGTGCCAGCAGCCAAGACTCGGCAGGGGGTCAGCCCCAGCATTTT
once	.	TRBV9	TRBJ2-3	CASSAFYSTDTQYF	TGTGCCAGCAGCGCCTTCTATTCCACAGATACGCAGTATTTT
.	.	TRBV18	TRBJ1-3	CASSPQKSRGNTIYF	TGTGCCAGCTCACCACAAAAAAGCAGGGGAAACACCATATATTTT
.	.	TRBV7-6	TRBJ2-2	CASSPNPPPAGSHTGELFF	TGTGCCAGCAGCCCAAACCCCCCCCCGGCGGGATCACACACCGGGGAGCTGTTTTTT
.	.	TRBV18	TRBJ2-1	CASSPADSPRFF	TGTGCCAGCTCACCTGCGGACAGCCCCCGGTTCTTC
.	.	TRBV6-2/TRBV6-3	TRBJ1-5	CASSYWSDNQPQHF	TGTGCCAGCAGTTACTGGTCAGACAATCAGCCCCAGCATTTT
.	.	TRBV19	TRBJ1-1	CASSAQGTLFGEAFF	TGTGCCAGTAGTGCACAGGGTACTCTGTTCGGTGAAGCTTTCTTT
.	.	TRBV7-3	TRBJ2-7	CASSSKGVLGLTAYEQYF	TGTGCCAGCAGCTCTAAGGGGGTATTAGGTTTGACGGCCTACGAGCAGTACTTC
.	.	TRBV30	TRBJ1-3	CAWSVRTVENTIYF	TGTGCCTGGAGTGTTAGGACAGTAGAAAACACCATATATTTT
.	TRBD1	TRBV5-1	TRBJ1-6	CASSLAQGASPLHF	TGCGCCAGCAGCCTGGCACAGGGGGCTTCACCCCTCCACTTT
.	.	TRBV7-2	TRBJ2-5	CASSLDSPGETQYF	TGTGCCAGCAGCTTGGACAGCCCTGGGGAGACCCAGTACTTC
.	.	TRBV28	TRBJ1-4	CASSPGGGQEEKLFF	TGTGCCAGCAGCCCCGGGGGGGGGCAGGAGGAAAAACTGTTTTTT
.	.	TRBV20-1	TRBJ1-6	CSASPYRVANSPLHF	TGCAGTGCTAGTCCGTACAGGGTGGCTAATTCACCCCTCCACTTT
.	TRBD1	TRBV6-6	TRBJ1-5	CASTRTGGDNNQPQHF	TGTGCCAGCACCCGGACAGGGGGTGACAACAATCAGCCCCAGCATTTT
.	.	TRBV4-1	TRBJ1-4	CASSQEGGRGGEKLFF	TGCGCCAGCAGCCAAGAAGGCGGCAGGGGTGGTGAAAAACTGTTTTTT
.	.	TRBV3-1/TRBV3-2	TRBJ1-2	CASSQGLEHYGYTF	TGTGCCAGCAGCCAAGGCTTAGAACACTATGGCTACACCTTC
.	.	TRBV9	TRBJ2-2	CASSSLPTPSGELFF	TGTGCCAGCAGCTCCCTCCCGACTCCCTCCGGGGAGCTGTTTTTT
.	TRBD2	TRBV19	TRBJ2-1	CASGGLGYNEQFF	TGTGCCAGTGGGGGACTAGGGTACAATGAGCAGTTCTTC
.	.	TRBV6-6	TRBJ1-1	CASRALENTEAFF	TGTGCCAGCAGAGCCCTTGAGAACACTGAAGCTTTCTTT
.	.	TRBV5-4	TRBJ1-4	CASSEGQNEKLFF	TGTGCCAGCAGCGAGGGACAAAACGAAAAACTGTTTTTT
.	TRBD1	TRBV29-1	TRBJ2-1	CSVERDRGSYNEQFF	TGCAGCGTTGAAAGGGACAGGGGCTCCTACAATGAGCAGTTCTTC
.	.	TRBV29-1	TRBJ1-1	CSVSRGGNTEAFF	TGCAGCGTTTCGAGAGGGGGGAACACTGAAGCTTTCTTT
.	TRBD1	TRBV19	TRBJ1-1	CASNDRDRGRSGAFF	TGTGCCAGTAATGACAGGGACAGGGGGCGGTCCGGAGCTTTCTTT
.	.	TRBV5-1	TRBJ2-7	CASSLEDSRAFSYEQYF	TGCGCCAGCAGCCTTGAGGACTCCCGAGCCTTCTCCTACGAGCAGTACTTC
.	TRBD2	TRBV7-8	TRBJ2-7	CASSSRKGTSGSWVEQYF	TGTGCCAGCAGCTCTAGGAAGGGGACTAGCGGGAGCTGGGTCGAGCAGTACTTC
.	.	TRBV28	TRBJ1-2	CASSTQQGSVWGYTF	TGTGCCAGCAGTACCCAACAGGGATCAGTCTGGGGCTACACCTTC
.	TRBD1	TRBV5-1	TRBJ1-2	CASSSTGGGGGYTF	TGCGCCAGCAGTTCCACAGGGGGCGGAGGTGGCTACACCTTC
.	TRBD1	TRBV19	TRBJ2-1	CASSPQGVDEQFF	TGTGCCAGTAGTCCCCAGGGGGTGGATGAGCAGTTCTTC
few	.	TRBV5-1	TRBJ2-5	CASSLDSRGETQYF	TGCGCCAGCAGCTTGGACTCCCGAGGGGAGACCCAGTACTTC
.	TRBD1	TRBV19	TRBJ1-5	CASSIVRGRGLGQPQHF	TGTGCCAGTAGTATAGTTAGAGGCAGGGGGCTAGGGCAGCCCCAGCATTTT
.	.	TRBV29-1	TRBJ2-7	CSVERQGSYEQYF	TGCAGCGTTGAACGCCAGGGGAGCTACGAGCAGTACTTC
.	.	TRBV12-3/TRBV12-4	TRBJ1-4	CASSPGLPEKLFF	TGTGCCAGCAGTCCGGGACTGCCGGAAAAACTGTTTTTT
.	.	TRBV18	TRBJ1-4	CASSLGVNNEKLFF	TGTGCCAGCTCACTAGGGGTAAATAATGAAAAACTGTTTTTT
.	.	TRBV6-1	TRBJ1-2	CASSEARNYGYTF	TGTGCCAGCAGTGAAGCCAGAAACTATGGCTACACCTTC
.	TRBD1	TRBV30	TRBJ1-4	CAWSAQGASEKLFF	TGTGCCTGGAGTGCACAGGGGGCGAGTGAAAAACTGTTTTTT
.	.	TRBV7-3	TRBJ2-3	CASSPGVFGSSTDTQYF	TGTGCCAGCAGCCCCGGAGTCTTCGGATCTAGCACAGATACGCAGTATTTT